Following are 2 T cell receptor beta chains from one sample sequenced in a study of CD8 T cells in Susac syndrome. RNA in amounts of roughly 0.5 to 1 ug was reverse transcribed with random hexamers. TCRdb re-called the immunoSEQ multiplex PCR reads with MiXCR, one entry per CDR3 protein. The sample gives under 200,000 distinct CDR3 sequences, roughly 95% of which show up once; around 0.12% is in the top ten. Sequencing used CD4+ T cells from PBMCs. These receptors came from a human donor with Susac syndrome.

This chain joins TRBV20-1 and TRBJ2-7; TRBD2 aligns across 9 bases. CDR3 length: 12 amino acids. Germline loops: CDR1 DFQATT, CDR2 SNEGSKA (reference sequence). Trimming cost V 6 bases and J 12 bases; bases outside gene matches: 12. CDR3 region: CSAPNLAGLLYF. The CDR3 DNA reads as TGCAGTGCCCCGAACCTAGCGGGACTTCTGTACTTC.

The chain couples TRBV3-1 to TRBJ2-3; the D gene is possibly TRBD2 (5 bases). Looked up from germline, CDR1 is LGHDT and CDR2 is YNNKEL (reference sequence). V shed 1 base and J shed 6 bases, with 8 bases lying between them. This CDR3 comprises 13 residues. The CDR3 spells CASSQGETDTQYF. The CDR3 DNA is TGTGCCAGCAGCCAAGGGGAGACGGATACGCAGTATTTT.